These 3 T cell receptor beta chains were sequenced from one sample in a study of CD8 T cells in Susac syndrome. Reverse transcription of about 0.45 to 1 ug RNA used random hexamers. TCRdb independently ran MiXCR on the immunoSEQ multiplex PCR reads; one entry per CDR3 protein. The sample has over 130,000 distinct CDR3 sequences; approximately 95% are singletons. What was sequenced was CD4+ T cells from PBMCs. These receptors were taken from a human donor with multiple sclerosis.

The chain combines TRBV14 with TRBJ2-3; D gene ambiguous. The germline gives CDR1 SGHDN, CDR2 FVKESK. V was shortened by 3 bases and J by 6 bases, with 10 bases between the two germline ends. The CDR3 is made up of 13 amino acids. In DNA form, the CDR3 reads TGTGCCAGCAGCCAGCTTGGGTTGGATACGCAGTATTTT. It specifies CASSQLGLDTQYF. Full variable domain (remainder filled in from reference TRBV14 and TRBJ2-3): EAGVTQFPSHSVIEKGQTVTLRCDPISGHDNLYWYRRVMGKEIKFLLHFVKESKQDESGMPNNRFLAERTGGTYSTLKVQPAELEDSGVYFCASSQLGLDTQYFGPGTRLTVL.

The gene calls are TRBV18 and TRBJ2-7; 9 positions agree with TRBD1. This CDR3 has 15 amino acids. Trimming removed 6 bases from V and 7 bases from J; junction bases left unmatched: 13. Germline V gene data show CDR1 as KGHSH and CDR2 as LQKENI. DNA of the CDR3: TGTGCCAGCTCTCGAGCCGGGACAGGGAATGATGAGCAGTACTTC. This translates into CASSRAGTGNDEQYF.

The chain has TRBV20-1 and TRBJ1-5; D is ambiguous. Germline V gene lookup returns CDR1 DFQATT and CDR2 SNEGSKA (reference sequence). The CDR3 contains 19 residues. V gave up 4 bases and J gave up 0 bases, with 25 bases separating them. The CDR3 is CSANGEANTAYDSNQPQHF. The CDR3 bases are TGCAGTGCTAACGGGGAAGCAAACACGGCTTATGATAGCAATCAGCCCCAGCATTTT.